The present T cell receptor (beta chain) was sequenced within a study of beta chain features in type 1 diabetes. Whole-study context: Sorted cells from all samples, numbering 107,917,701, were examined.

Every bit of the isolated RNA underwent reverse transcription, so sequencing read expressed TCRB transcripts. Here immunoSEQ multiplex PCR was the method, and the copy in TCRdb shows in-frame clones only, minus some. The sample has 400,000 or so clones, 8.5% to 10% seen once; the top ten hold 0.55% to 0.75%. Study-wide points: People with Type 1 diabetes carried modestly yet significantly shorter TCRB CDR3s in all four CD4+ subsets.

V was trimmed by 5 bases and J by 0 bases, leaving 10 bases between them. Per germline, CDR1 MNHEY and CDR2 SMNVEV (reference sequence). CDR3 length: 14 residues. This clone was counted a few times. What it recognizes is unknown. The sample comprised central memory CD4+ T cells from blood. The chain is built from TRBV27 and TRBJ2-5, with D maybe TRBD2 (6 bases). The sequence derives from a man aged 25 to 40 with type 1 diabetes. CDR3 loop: CASSEQRDQETQYF. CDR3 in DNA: TGTGCCAGCAGTGAACAGCGGGACCAAGAGACCCAGTACTTC.